The next 25 T cell receptor delta chains were all read from a single sample in a study of γδ T cells in repeated Plasmodium falciparum infection. TCRdb reprocessed the multiplex PCR reads through CATT. The sample shows 70,000 to 95,000 delta-chain clones, 1.4% to 1.5% of them seen only once. Gammadelta T cells were flow-sorted from PBMC into Vgamma9/Vdelta2+ and Vdelta2-negative populations for bulk analysis. The sample was gamma-delta T cells from blood. The receptors originated from a pool of human donors (malaria-infected and uninfected, not separated).

Worth noting for this clone: The TCRdb protein comes from a much larger clone and disagrees with this DNA's translation at residue 12, likely due to a read error; the protein given here is derived from the DNA. The chain couples TRDV1 to TRDJ1; D assignment may be TRDD2 or TRDD3 (5 bases each). As TCRdb names no J gene, one was assigned here on the basis of a DNA match to germline. The CDR3 consists of 25 residues. The germline V gene has CDR1 TSWWSYY and CDR2 QGS. Trimming removed 0 bases at V and 0 bases at J, with 38 bases between. In DNA form, the CDR3 reads TGTGCTCTTGGGGAACTGTTGACAGCCCTACCCAGTGTACTGGAGGTCACACTGTACACCGATAAACTCATCTTT. Protein: CALGELLTALPSVLEVTLYTDKLIF.

This clone was counted at least ten times. The protein held in TCRdb is that of a much larger clone and does not match this DNA's translation at residue 4, likely because of a read error; the protein shown is translated from the DNA. The rearrangement uses TRDV2 and TRDJ2; D is perhaps TRDD3 (6 bases). The J gene, not given by TCRdb, was assigned here from a germline match of the nucleotide sequence. V lost 5 bases and J lost 0, with 15 bases in between. This CDR3 region has 16 residues. Germline loops: CDR1 GEAIGNYY, CDR2 EKD. The CDR3 DNA is TGTGCCTGTGGCACGAAGGGGGAAGCTTTGACAGCACAACTCTTCTTT. This gives the protein CACGTKGEALTAQLFF.

A note on this clone: The TCRdb protein comes from a much larger clone and disagrees with this DNA's translation at residue 15, likely due to a read error; the protein given here is derived from the DNA. The chain links TRDV2 to TRDJ1; 13 bases line up with TRDD3. TCRdb offers no J gene call, so here the DNA was matched to germline to obtain one. The V and J ends lost 0 bases and 1 base, in that order; junction bases with no gene match: 16. This CDR3 has 21 amino acids. The V gene's germline CDR1 is GEAIGNYY and CDR2 EKD. The CDR3 reads CACDTVTGGYAERKGTDKLIF. CDR3 sequence (DNA): TGTGCCTGTGACACCGTTACTGGGGGATACGCCGAGCGGAAGGGCACCGATAAACTCATCTTT.

Comments on this clone: The TCRdb record carries a much larger clone's protein, which differs from this DNA's translation at residue 10; a read error is the likely cause, and the protein listed here is the DNA translation. The chain joins TRDV1 to TRDJ1, with D possibly matching TRDD3 (5 bases). CDR1 and CDR2 from the germline V gene are TSWWSYY and QGS. The CDR3 consists of 21 residues. V shed 0 bases and J shed 0 bases, with 26 bases lying between them. The CDR3 reads CALGELGLLRLTGRYTDKLIF. CDR3 coding DNA: TGTGCTCTTGGGGAACTGGGCCTCCTCCGTCTTACGGGGAGGTACACCGATAAACTCATCTTT.

This clone has just a few counts. TCRdb's entry gives the protein of a much larger clone, which mismatches this DNA's translation at residue 4, likely from a read error; the protein reported here is translated from the DNA. The V call is TRDV1, the J call TRDJ1; 12 nucleotides line up with TRDD3. No J gene was available from TCRdb, and it was assigned here by a germline match of the DNA. Germline lookup yields CDR1 TSWWSYY and CDR2 QGS. CDR3 length: 23 amino acids. J lost 2 bases, V lost 7 bases, and 29 bases had no gene match. DNA of the CDR3: TGTGCTCTTGAGAGAAGGGTAGTTACCCGAAAACTGGGGGATACTCCCAGTACCGATAAACTCATCTTT. Residues: CALERRVVTRKLGDTPSTDKLIF.

This clone showed up just a few times. The protein given by TCRdb reflects a much larger clone and differs at residue 16 from this DNA's translation, likely from a read error; the protein shown is the DNA's translation. The rearrangement uses TRDV1 and TRDJ2; TRDD3 matches at 13 bases. Here the J gene came from matching the DNA to germline, since TCRdb omits it. The CDR3 extends over 21 amino acids. Germline V gene data show CDR1 as TSWWSYY and CDR2 as QGS. J lost 7 bases, V lost 0 bases, and 17 bases had no gene match. CDR3 loop: CALGELLLPDWGIREIAQLFF. CDR3 bases: TGTGCTCTTGGGGAACTCCTCCTACCCGACTGGGGGATACGGGAGATAGCACAACTCTTCTTT.

Worth noting for this clone: The protein recorded in TCRdb matches a much larger clone and deviates from this DNA's translation at residue 7, suggesting a read error; the protein here is obtained by translating the DNA. This sequence joins TRDV2 and TRDJ1; D unresolved. The CDR3 totals 14 residues. Trimming stripped 3 bases from V and 2 bases from J, with 12 bases between. Germline CDR1 is GEAIGNYY and CDR2 is EKD. The CDR3 DNA sequence: TGTGCCTGTGACCCTTTACACGAGACCGATAAACTCATCTTT. Protein product: CACDPLHETDKLIF.

About this clone itself: The protein held in TCRdb is that of a much larger clone and does not match this DNA's translation at residue 17, likely because of a read error; the protein shown is translated from the DNA. This chain links TRDV1 with TRDJ1, with 7 bases matching TRDD3. Germline loops: CDR1 TSWWSYY, CDR2 QGS. The CDR3 totals 19 residues. The CDR3 reads CALGELTPPLWGATDKPIF. The DNA of the CDR3 is TGTGCTCTTGGGGAACTGACGCCGCCCCTCTGGGGGGCCACCGATAAACCCATCTTT.

Ten or more counts support this clone. TCRdb attributes to this sequence the protein of a much larger clone, which differs from the DNA translation at residue 21; a read error is likely, and the protein displayed is translated from the DNA. A V gene of TRDV2 was called, but no J gene was assigned; no check of the table's D call, TRDD3, against the DNA was made. Germline CDR1 and CDR2: GEAIGNYY and EKD. This CDR3 region has 23 residues. This chain's CDR3 is CACDPRILLPPCTGGYIADKPIF. CDR3 nucleotides: TGTGCCTGTGACCCACGGATACTACTTCCTCCTTGTACTGGGGGATACATCGCCGATAAACCCATCTTT.

This clone was detected only a few times. TCRdb attributes to this sequence the protein of a much larger clone, which differs from the DNA translation at residue 10; a read error is likely, and the protein displayed is translated from the DNA. This chain connects TRDV2 to TRDJ1; 8 bases match TRDD3. In the absence of a J gene in TCRdb, the DNA was matched to germline to assign it here. Germline V CDR1 and CDR2: GEAIGNYY, EKD. This CDR3 is 22 amino acids long. V lost 2 bases to trimming and J lost 3 bases; unmatched junction nucleotides: 28. The CDR3: CACDSLTGGGSATLSVPDKLIF. CDR3 bases: TGTGCCTGTGACAGCCTGACTGGGGGGGGCTCTGCAACTCTCAGCGTACCCGATAAACTCATCTTT.

On this clone: TCRdb records a much larger clone's protein for this DNA, with a difference at residue 3 that likely arises from a read error; the protein given is the translation of the DNA. The CDR3 sequence: CAYDTVGASYTDKLIF. CDR3 DNA: TGTGCCTATGACACCGTGGGGGCCTCGTACACCGATAAACTCATCTTT. The chain has TRDV2 and TRDJ1, with D perhaps TRDD3 (6 bases). The J gene was not available in TCRdb and was assigned here by matching the DNA to germline segments. Germline CDR1 reads GEAIGNYY; CDR2 reads EKD. The CDR3 length is 16 residues.

This clone occurred a few times. One junction end disagrees with the germline gene, perhaps due to a read error. This chain joins TRDV2 and TRDJ3; 8 positions match TRDD3. TCRdb does not report a J gene; here it was assigned by matching the DNA to germline references. The CDR3 runs 22 residues. Per germline, CDR1 GEAIGNYY and CDR2 EKD. CDR3 coding DNA: TGTGCCTGCGGCTCCGGCGCGTTTACTGGGGGCCCGAGCTCCCGGGACACCCGACAGATGTTTTTC. Amino acid sequence: CACGSGAFTGGPSSRDTRQMFF.

About this clone: The protein TCRdb lists belongs to a much larger clone and differs from this DNA's translation at residue 10, which points to a read error; the protein shown is made from the DNA. The J gene is TRDJ1, the V gene TRDV2; D not resolved. TCRdb gives no J gene; it was assigned here by matching the DNA to germline. Trimming pared 0 bases from V and 7 bases from J, leaving 14 bases between. The CDR3 is 14 residues long. Germline-derived CDR1 and CDR2 are GEAIGNYY and EKD. Written as DNA, the CDR3 is TGTGCCTGTGACACCTTAATGGGAGAACCTAAACTCATCTTT. It specifies CACDTLMGEPKLIF.

In regard to this clone: This DNA's translation differs at residue 18 from TCRdb's protein, which comes from a much larger clone; a read error is likely, and the protein shown is translated from the DNA. The chain uses TRDV1 and TRDJ1; the D call may be TRDD2 or TRDD3 (5 bases each). The J gene comes from matching the DNA to germline here; TCRdb lacks it. Germline V gene sequence: CDR1 TSWWSYY, CDR2 QGS. The ends were cut back, 0 bases at V and 0 bases at J, with 38 bases in the middle. The CDR3 totals 25 residues. The DNA of the CDR3 is TGTGCTCTTGGGGAACTGTTGACAGCCCTACCCGGTGTACTGGAGGTCACACGGTACACCGATAAACTCATCTTT. Its protein product is CALGELLTALPGVLEVTRYTDKLIF.

Remarks on this clone: It differs at one base from a far larger clone, so likely a read error. The same CDR3 can be traced to other DNA sequences in this sample. The genes are TRDV2 and TRDJ1; TRDD3 is a possible D gene (6 bases). TCRdb carries no J gene annotation; the J gene was assigned here by matching the DNA with germline. CDR3 length: 19 amino acids. Germline assignment: CDR1 GEAIGNYY and CDR2 EKD. V dropped 4 bases and J dropped 3 bases, with 29 bases sitting between them. The CDR3 here is CACDTEVGWGPRGPDKLIF. CDR3 nucleotide sequence: TGTGCCTGTGATACCGAAGTCGGATGGGGGCCCCGTGGTCCCGATAAACTCATCTTT.

In regard to this clone: This likely came from a read error, as a far larger clone is one base away. Within the sample, other DNA sequences also encode this same CDR3. The rearrangement links TRDV2 to TRDJ1; D might be TRDD3 (5 bases). TCRdb gives no J gene; it was assigned here by matching the DNA to germline. V was clipped by 3 bases and J by 3 bases, with 28 bases between them. The CDR3 loop spans 19 amino acids. CDR1 is GEAIGNYY, CDR2 EKD, per germline. The CDR3 DNA reads TGTGCCTGTGACTTAGTCACTGGAAGAGGGGTTCTGTATGCCGATAAACTCATCTTT. Amino acid sequence: CACDLVTGRGVLYADKLIF.

This clone was seen a handful of times. The protein given by TCRdb reflects a much larger clone and differs at residue 14 from this DNA's translation, likely from a read error; the protein shown is the DNA's translation. V is TRAV14/DV4 and J is TRDJ1; 10 bases map to TRDD3. The length of the CDR3 is 19 residues. The germline V gene encodes CDR1 TSDPSYG and CDR2 QGSYDQQN (reference sequence). V was pared by 0 bases and J by 10 bases, with 20 bases of the junction left unmatched. CDR3 loop: CAMREGDSRYWGISRGLIF. CDR3 sequence (DNA): TGTGCAATGAGAGAGGGTGATTCTCGTTACTGGGGGATCTCGCGGGGACTCATCTTT.

As for this clone: For this DNA, TCRdb reports the protein of a much larger clone, which diverges at residue 14, most likely from a read error; the protein presented here is translated directly from the DNA. The chain has TRDV1 and TRDJ1, with a weak D call TRDD2 (6 bases). The J gene, missing from TCRdb, was assigned here through DNA to germline matching. Germline-derived CDR1 and CDR2 are TSWWSYY and QGS. The CDR3 runs to 19 residues. Deletions cut 3 bases from V and 3 bases from J, with 26 bases between. The CDR3 loop reads CALGDLPGLPQKVADKLIF. Here the CDR3 DNA reads TGTGCTCTTGGGGATTTACCCGGCCTTCCACAAAAGGTCGCCGATAAACTCATCTTT.

This clone has just a few counts. The TCRdb protein, from a much larger clone, departs from this DNA's translation at residue 7, likely by read error; the protein shown derives from the DNA. This chain links TRDV2 with TRDJ3; possibly TRDD3 for D (5 bases). The J gene, missing from TCRdb, was assigned here through DNA to germline matching. V was cut by 3 bases and J by 3 bases, with 20 bases left in between. The CDR3 spans 19 residues. Looked up from germline, CDR1 is GEAIGNYY and CDR2 is EKD. For the CDR3, the DNA is TGTGCCTGTGACCTTTACGGGGGGGTGCAATTCTGGGACACCCGACAGATGTTTTTC. The encoded protein is CACDLYGGVQFWDTRQMFF.

About this clone: The protein in TCRdb stems from a much larger clone and differs at residue 3 from this DNA's translation, likely a read error; here the protein is translated from the DNA. The V gene is TRDV2, the J gene TRDJ1, with 8 bases that match TRDD3. The J gene, not given by TCRdb, was assigned here from a germline match of the nucleotide sequence. CDR1 and CDR2 from the germline V gene are GEAIGNYY and EKD. CDR3 length: 14 residues. The CDR3 loop reads CARDPLGGTDKLIF. CDR3 DNA: TGTGCCCGTGACCCACTGGGGGGTACCGATAAACTCATCTTT.

This clone has just a few counts. The TCRdb protein comes from a much larger clone and disagrees with this DNA's translation at residue 7, likely due to a read error; the protein given here is derived from the DNA. This chain connects TRDV2 to TRDJ1, with D possibly being TRDD3 (5 bases). Germline CDR1 is GEAIGNYY and CDR2 is EKD. The CDR3 is made up of 14 amino acids. V was pared by 3 bases and J by 1 base, with 11 bases between. The CDR3: CACDSLELTDKLIF. DNA for the CDR3: TGTGCCTGTGACTCACTGGAACTCACCGATAAACTCATCTTT.

This clone was counted between two and nine times. The translation of this DNA and the TCRdb protein of a much larger clone differ at residue 13, probably owing to a read error; the protein shown here is translated from the DNA. V usage is TRDV1 and J usage is TRDJ1, with 7 nucleotides matching TRDD3. Because TCRdb records no J gene, it was assigned here through a match of the DNA to germline. The length of the CDR3 is 19 residues. V gave up 1 base and J gave up 1 base; unmatched junction bases: 15. Germline CDR1 TSWWSYY, CDR2 QGS. CDR3 residues: CALGEHKGVLGPCTDKLIF. For the CDR3, the DNA is TGTGCTCTTGGGGAACACAAGGGAGTACTGGGGCCGTGCACCGATAAACTCATCTTT.

This clone has more than one count but fewer than ten. V gene TRDV1 combines with J gene TRDJ1; TRDD3 aligns across 12 bases. The J gene is not listed in TCRdb, so it was assigned here from a DNA match to germline. Germline V gene lookup returns CDR1 TSWWSYY and CDR2 QGS. The CDR3 spans 20 residues. V shed 1 base and J 1 base; nucleotides not matched to a gene: 13. The CDR3 sequence: CALGERSSYWGILGTDKLIF. CDR3 in DNA: TGTGCTCTTGGGGAACGGTCATCCTACTGGGGGATACTGGGCACCGATAAACTCATCTTT.

Note on this clone: It differs at one base from a far larger clone, so likely a read error. The same CDR3 can be traced to other DNA sequences in this sample. V and J are TRDV2 and TRDJ1; D is undetermined. Because TCRdb records no J gene, it was assigned here through a match of the DNA to germline. Trimming cost V 1 base and J 8 bases, with 10 bases left between them. CDR1 is GEAIGNYY and CDR2 is EKD in the germline V gene. CDR3 length: 12 residues. CDR3 amino acids: CACDTGKGKLIF. DNA of the CDR3: TGTGCCTGTGACACTGGGAAGGGCAAACTCATCTTT.

To note about this clone: TCRdb's protein, taken from a much larger clone, differs from this DNA's translation at residue 5, likely owing to a read error; the protein displayed comes from the DNA. V and J are TRDV3 and TRDJ1, with 10 bases that match TRDD3. CDR1 and CDR2 from the germline V gene are TVYSNPD and GDNSRS (reference sequence). The CDR3 spans 20 residues. V lost 1 base and J lost 0; bases outside the gene matches: 20. CDR3 coding DNA: TGTGCCTTTATTTGTCCCCGGTACTGGGGGATTTCAAAGTACACCGATAAACTCATCTTT. Translation gives CAFICPRYWGISKYTDKLIF.